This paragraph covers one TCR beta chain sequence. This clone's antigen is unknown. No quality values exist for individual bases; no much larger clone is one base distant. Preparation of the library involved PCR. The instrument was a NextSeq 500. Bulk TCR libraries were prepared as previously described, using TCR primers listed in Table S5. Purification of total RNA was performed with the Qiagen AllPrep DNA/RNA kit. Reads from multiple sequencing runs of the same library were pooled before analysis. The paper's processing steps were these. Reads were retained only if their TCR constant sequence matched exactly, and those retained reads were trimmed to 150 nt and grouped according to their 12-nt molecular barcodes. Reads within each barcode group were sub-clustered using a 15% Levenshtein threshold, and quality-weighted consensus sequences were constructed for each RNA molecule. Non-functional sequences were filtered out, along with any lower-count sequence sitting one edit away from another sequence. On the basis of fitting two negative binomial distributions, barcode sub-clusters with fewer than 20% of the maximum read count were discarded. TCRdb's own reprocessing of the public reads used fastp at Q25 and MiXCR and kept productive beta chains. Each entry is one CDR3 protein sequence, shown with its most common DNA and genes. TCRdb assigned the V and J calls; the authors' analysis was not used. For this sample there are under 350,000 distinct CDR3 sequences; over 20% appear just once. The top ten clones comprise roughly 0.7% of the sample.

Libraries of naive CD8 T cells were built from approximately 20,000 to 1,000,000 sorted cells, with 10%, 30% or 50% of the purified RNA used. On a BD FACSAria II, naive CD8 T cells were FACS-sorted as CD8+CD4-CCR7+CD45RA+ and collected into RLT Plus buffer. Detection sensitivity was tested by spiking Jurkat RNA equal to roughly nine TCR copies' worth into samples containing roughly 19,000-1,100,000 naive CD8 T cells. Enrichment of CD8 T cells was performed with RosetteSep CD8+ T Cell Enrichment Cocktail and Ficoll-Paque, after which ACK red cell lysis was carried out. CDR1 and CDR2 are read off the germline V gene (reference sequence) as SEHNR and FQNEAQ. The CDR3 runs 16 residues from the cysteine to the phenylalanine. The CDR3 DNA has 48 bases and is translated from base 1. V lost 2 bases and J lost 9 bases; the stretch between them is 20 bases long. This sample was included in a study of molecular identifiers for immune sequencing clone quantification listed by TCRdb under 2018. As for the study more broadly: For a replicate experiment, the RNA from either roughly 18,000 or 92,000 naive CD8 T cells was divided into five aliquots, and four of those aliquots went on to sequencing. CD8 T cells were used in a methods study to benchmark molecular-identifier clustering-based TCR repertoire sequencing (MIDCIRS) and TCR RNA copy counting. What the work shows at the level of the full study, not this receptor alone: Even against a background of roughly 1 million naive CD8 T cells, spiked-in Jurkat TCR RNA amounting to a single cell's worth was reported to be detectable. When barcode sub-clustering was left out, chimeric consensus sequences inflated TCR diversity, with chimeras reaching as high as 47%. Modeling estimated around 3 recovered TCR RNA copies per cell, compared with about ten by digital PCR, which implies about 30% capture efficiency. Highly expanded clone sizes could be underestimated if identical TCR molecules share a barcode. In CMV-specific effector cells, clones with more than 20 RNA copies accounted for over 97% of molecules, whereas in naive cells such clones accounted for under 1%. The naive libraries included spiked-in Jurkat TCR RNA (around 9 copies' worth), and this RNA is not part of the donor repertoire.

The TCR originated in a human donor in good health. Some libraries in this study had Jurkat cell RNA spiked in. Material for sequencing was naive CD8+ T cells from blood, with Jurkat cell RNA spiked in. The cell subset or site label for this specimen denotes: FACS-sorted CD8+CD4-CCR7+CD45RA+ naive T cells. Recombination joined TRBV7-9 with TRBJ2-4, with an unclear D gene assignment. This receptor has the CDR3 CASSLIMESNRVIQYF. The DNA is TGTGCCAGCAGCTTAATTATGGAATCAAACCGGGTCATTCAGTACTTC.